This TCR beta chain comes out of a study of blood T cell repertoires in COVID-19. In germline, CDR1 is KGHSH, CDR2 LQKENI. This CDR3 is 15 amino acids long. V lost 2 bases and J 0 bases, leaving 10 bases between the germline ends. Under the authors' procedure: Quantification of nucleated cells was approximated via reference gene primer amplification. Generated by immunoSEQ multiplex PCR, the TCRdb table keeps only in-frame clones and is missing some. The DNA was the basis for D and trimming; V, J and clone size are from that table. The data show 200,000 to 250,000 clones, less than 85% seen once. The sequenced sample consisted of peripheral blood. The clonotype originates from a woman aged 80 or over with active or convalescent COVID-19. The chain links TRBV18 to TRBJ1-1; D perhaps matches TRBD1 (6 bases). CDR3 bases: TGTGCCAGCTCACCATGGACAGAGATGAACACTGAAGCTTTCTTT. Amino acids: CASSPWTEMNTEAFF. Looking up the rest from reference TRBV18 and TRBJ1-1 gives the full variable domain: NAGVMQNPRHLVRRRGQEARLRCSPMKGHSHVYWYRQLPEEGLKFMVYLQKENIIDESGMPKERFSAEFPKEGPSILRIQQVVRGDSAAYFCASSPWTEMNTEAFFGQGTRLTVV.